The 24 T cell receptor beta chains in this list originate from one sample, sequenced in a study of shared clonotypes between healthy human individuals. Data came from immunoSEQ multiplex PCR; TCRdb stores just in-frame clones and leaves some out. The repertoire has about 2 million clones, 85% to 95% of them found once; the top ten carry 0.13%. What was sequenced was naive CD4+ T cells sorted from blood. Subset defined: CD45RA+ positively selected. Receptors originate from a man aged 18 to 30 in good health.

This sequence joins TRBV14 and TRBJ2-5, with D perhaps being TRBD1 or TRBD2 (5 bases each). The CDR3 loop spans 16 amino acids. Germline V gene lookup returns CDR1 SGHDN and CDR2 FVKESK. The V end lost 4 bases, the J end lost 5 bases, and 20 bases lay between the germline ends. CDR3 DNA sequence: TGTGCCAGCAGCCTCAGGGACCTGTGGGGCGGGGAGACCCAGTACTTC. This codes for CASSLRDLWGGETQYF. The variable domain in full, with the rest retrieved from reference TRBV14 and TRBJ2-5, is EAGVTQFPSHSVIEKGQTVTLRCDPISGHDNLYWYRRVMGKEIKFLLHFVKESKQDESGMPNNRFLAERTGGTYSTLKVQPAELEDSGVYFCASSLRDLWGGETQYFGPGTRLLVL.

The rearrangement joins TRBV18 to TRBJ2-5; weak D call: TRBD2 (6 bases). This CDR3 comprises 14 residues. Germline V CDR1 and CDR2: KGHSH, LQKENI. Between the trimmed V and J ends, which lost 3 bases and 5 bases, there was a span of 13 bases. The CDR3 is CASSPLEGGETQYF. The CDR3 DNA reads as TGTGCCAGCTCACCTCTGGAGGGCGGCGAGACCCAGTACTTC.

The gene calls are TRBV27 and TRBJ2-5, with 7 bases fitting TRBD2. V lost 2 bases, J lost 1 base, and 1 base stayed unmatched. This CDR3 is 14 amino acids long. Per germline, CDR1 MNHEY and CDR2 SMNVEV (reference sequence). The chain's CDR3 is CASSLAGVQETQYF. CDR3 nucleotide sequence: TGTGCCAGCAGTTTAGCGGGGGTCCAAGAGACCCAGTACTTC.

To note about this clone: The sample holds other DNA sequences that translate to the same CDR3. J is TRBJ2-1 and V is TRBV5-1; TRBD2 matches at 7 bases. CDR3 size: 15 residues. V shed 3 bases, J shed 0 bases, and the junction held 3 bases outside the gene matches. Germline values: CDR1 SGHRS, CDR2 YFSETQ. The CDR3 DNA sequence: TGCGCCAGCAGCTCACGGACTAGCTCCTACAATGAGCAGTTCTTC. It translates to CASSSRTSSYNEQFF.

Details on this clone: The same CDR3 can be traced to other DNA sequences in this sample. The chain links TRBV5-1 to TRBJ1-5; D gene uncertain. Trimming left V 0 bases short and J 8 bases short, with 9 bases between. Germline V gene data show CDR1 as SGHRS and CDR2 as YFSETQ. There are 13 residues in the CDR3. This chain's CDR3 is CASSLGGSEPQHF. CDR3 DNA: TGCGCCAGCAGCTTGGGGGGTTCCGAGCCCCAGCATTTT.

This sequence joins TRBV7-9 and TRBJ2-7; 7 bases are shared with TRBD1. The CDR3 runs 14 residues. Per germline, CDR1 SEHNR and CDR2 FQNEAQ (reference sequence). V shed 8 bases, J shed 0 bases, and the junction held 7 bases outside the gene matches. CDR3 nucleotides: TGTGCCAGCTGGGACAGTCTTAGCTCCTACGAGCAGTACTTC. Its translation is CASWDSLSSYEQYF. Together with reference TRBV7-9 and TRBJ2-7, the CDR3 gives the full variable domain: DTGVSQNPRHKITKRGQNVTFRCDPISEHNRLYWYRQTLGQGPEFLTYFQNEAQLEKSRLLSDRFSAERPKGSFSTLEIQRTEQGDSAMYLCASWDSLSSYEQYFGPGTRLTVT.

The chain has TRBV7-9 and TRBJ1-2; 9 bases line up with TRBD1. Germline V gene sequence: CDR1 SEHNR, CDR2 FQNEAQ (reference sequence). Trimming at V came to 5 bases and at J to 6 bases, leaving 10 bases not matched to a gene. The CDR3 length is 15 residues. The CDR3 DNA reads TGTGCCAGCAGCCGACTAAGGGACAGGGAGCATGGCTACACCTTC. Residues: CASSRLRDREHGYTF.

The chain uses TRBV6-6 and TRBJ2-3; tentatively, D is TRBD1 or TRBD2 (7 bases each). The V end lost 6 bases, the J end lost 0 bases, and 13 bases lay between the germline ends. Germline V CDR1 and CDR2: MNHNY, SVGAGI (reference sequence). This CDR3 region has 15 residues. For the CDR3, the DNA is TGTGCCAGCAGAGCAGGGGGAGGGAGCACAGATACGCAGTATTTT. Translation: CASRAGGGSTDTQYF.

The chain is built from TRBV19 and TRBJ1-1; tentative D call: TRBD1 (6 bases). V was shortened by 5 bases and J by 4 bases, with 17 bases between the two germline ends. The germline V gene has CDR1 LNHDA and CDR2 SQIVND (reference sequence). The CDR3 has 15 residues. The CDR3 DNA sequence: TGTGCCAGTAGTTCTAGCCCCCTCAGGGGCACTGAAGCTTTCTTT. This gives the protein CASSSSPLRGTEAFF. Using reference TRBV19 and TRBJ1-1 for the parts outside the CDR3, the full variable domain is DGGITQSPKYLFRKEGQNVTLSCEQNLNHDAMYWYRQDPGQGLRLIYYSQIVNDFQKGDIAEGYSVSREKKESFPLTVTSAQKNPTAFYLCASSSSPLRGTEAFFGQGTRLTVV.

The V call is TRBV30, the J call TRBJ2-1; 7 bases fit TRBD1. The V gene end was trimmed by 0 bases and the J gene end by 4 bases; junction bases not matched to a gene: 9. The CDR3 consists of 16 residues. Germline V lookup: CDR1 GTSNPN, CDR2 SVGIG (reference sequence). CDR3 bases: TGTGCCTGGAGTGTACTAGGGGCAGGGGGTTACAATGAGCAGTTCTTC. Protein: CAWSVLGAGGYNEQFF.

The gene calls are TRBV2 and TRBJ1-6; a possible D gene is TRBD1 (5 bases). This CDR3 contains 13 residues. Trimming took off 8 bases at V and 8 bases at J, with 13 bases between the two ends. The germline CDR1 and CDR2 sequences are SNHLY and FYNNEI. The CDR3 reads CASLQDGDSPLHF. The CDR3 nucleotides are TGTGCCAGCCTACAGGACGGCGATTCACCCCTCCACTTT.

The chain employs TRBV5-1 and TRBJ2-7; 10 positions agree with TRBD2. J was trimmed by 2 bases and V by 0 bases; bases with no gene match: 2. The germline V gene has CDR1 SGHRS and CDR2 YFSETQ. This CDR3 is 15 amino acids long. CDR3 loop: CASSLDGTSAYEQYF. DNA of the CDR3: TGCGCCAGCAGCTTGGATGGGACTAGCGCCTACGAGCAGTACTTC. The entire variable domain, with the rest obtained from reference TRBV5-1 and TRBJ2-7, is as follows: KAGVTQTPRYLIKTRGQQVTLSCSPISGHRSVSWYQQTPGQGLQFLFEYFSETQRNKGNFPGRFSGRQFSNSRSEMNVSTLELGDSALYLCASSLDGTSAYEQYFGPGTRLTVT.

The chain is built from TRBV5-1 and TRBJ2-1, with D uncertain. The CDR3 runs 17 residues. Germline V lookup: CDR1 SGHRS, CDR2 YFSETQ. The ends were cut back, 0 bases at V and 4 bases at J, with 17 bases in the middle. CDR3 amino acids: CASSLAFSERRYNEQFF. The CDR3 DNA is TGCGCCAGCAGCTTGGCTTTTTCCGAGCGCCGATACAATGAGCAGTTCTTC.

The chain employs TRBV5-1 and TRBJ2-5; 8 bases map to TRBD2. The CDR3 is 16 amino acids. With V trimmed by 0 bases and J by 3 bases, 7 bases remained unmatched. Looked up from germline, CDR1 is SGHRS and CDR2 is YFSETQ. Here the CDR3 reads CASSLGLAGVKETQYF. The CDR3 DNA reads TGCGCCAGCAGCTTGGGGCTAGCGGGTGTCAAAGAGACCCAGTACTTC.

As to this clone: The same CDR3 arises from other DNA sequences in this sample as well. The V gene is TRBV5-1, the J gene TRBJ1-6; TRBD1 matches 10 bases. J lost 10 bases, V lost 4 bases, and 5 bases had no gene match. This CDR3 contains 14 residues. Germline V gene lookup returns CDR1 SGHRS and CDR2 YFSETQ. In DNA form, the CDR3 reads TGCGCCAGCAGCATCCGGGACAGGGGCTCACCCCTCCACTTT. Translated: CASSIRDRGSPLHF.

The chain couples TRBV6-1 to TRBJ2-2, with TRBD1 matching 8 bases. The CDR3 is 14 amino acids. V gave up 6 bases and J gave up 7 bases; unmatched junction bases: 7. Germline V gives CDR1 MNHNS, CDR2 SASEGT. CDR3 coding DNA: TGTGCCAGCAGGAGGACAGGGATCGTCGGGGAGCTGTTTTTT. Translating it yields CASRRTGIVGELFF.

This chain connects TRBV21-1 to TRBJ2-7; the D call TRBD2 from the table was never checked on the DNA. TRBV21-1 is labeled a pseudogene. There are 14 residues in the CDR3. The CDR3 nucleotides read TGTGCCAGCAGCAAAGTTAGTGTCTCCTACGAGCAGTACTTC. Translation gives CASSKVSVSYEQYF.

Details on this clone: Other DNA sequences of this sample code for an identical CDR3. CDR3 sequence (DNA): TGTGCCAGCAGTTACTCTGGGAGGGGTGGCTATGGCTACACCTTC. Amino acids: CASSYSGRGGYGYTF. The chain links TRBV6-5 to TRBJ1-2, with D possibly matching TRBD1 (5 bases). Trimming pared 0 bases from V and 4 bases from J, leaving 12 bases between. Germline V CDR1 and CDR2: MNHEY, SVGAGI. The CDR3 contains 15 residues.

Worth noting for this clone: Other DNA variants within this sample encode the same CDR3. As DNA, the CDR3 is TGCGCCAGCAGCTTGAGGGGGCAAGGCTCCTACGAGCAGTACTTC. Translated: CASSLRGQGSYEQYF. The chain has TRBV5-1 and TRBJ2-7; 7 positions agree with TRBD1. Unmatched junction bases numbered 4, after V lost 1 base and J lost 0 bases. Germline assignment: CDR1 SGHRS and CDR2 YFSETQ. This CDR3 has 15 amino acids.

This clone was counted between two and nine times. Other DNA sequences within the sample encode an identical CDR3. The chain combines TRBV9 with TRBJ1-6; D may be TRBD1 (5 bases). The CDR3 sequence is 14 residues long. The germline V gene has CDR1 SGDLS and CDR2 YYNGEE. V lost 0 bases and J 7 bases, leaving 8 bases between the germline ends. This CDR3 reads CASSVVGVNSPLHF. The CDR3 region has the DNA TGTGCCAGCAGCGTAGTAGGGGTAAATTCACCCCTCCACTTT.

A remark on this clone: The identical CDR3 is also encoded by other nucleotide sequences in the sample. The chain is built from TRBV18 and TRBJ1-1, with TRBD1 as a possible D gene (6 bases). CDR3 length equals 13 residues. Germline V gene data show CDR1 as KGHSH and CDR2 as LQKENI. Trimming left V 6 bases short and J 2 bases short, with 10 bases between. For the CDR3, the DNA is TGTGCCAGCTCGCAACAGGGAAACACTGAAGCTTTCTTT. As protein: CASSQQGNTEAFF.

The rearrangement links TRBV18 to TRBJ2-5, with D unresolved. The CDR3 loop spans 14 amino acids. The germline gives CDR1 KGHSH, CDR2 LQKENI. Trimming removed 4 bases at V and 2 bases at J, with 11 bases between. CDR3 residues: CASSRRDDQETQYF. In nucleotides, the CDR3 is TGTGCCAGCTCACGACGAGATGATCAAGAGACCCAGTACTTC. Combining the CDR3 with reference TRBV18 and TRBJ2-5 gives the whole variable domain NAGVMQNPRHLVRRRGQEARLRCSPMKGHSHVYWYRQLPEEGLKFMVYLQKENIIDESGMPKERFSAEFPKEGPSILRIQQVVRGDSAAYFCASSRRDDQETQYFGPGTRLLVL.

This chain uses TRBV27 with TRBJ2-2, with unresolved D. The CDR3 sequence is 12 residues long. Trimming took 5 bases from V and 6 from J, leaving 7 bases between them. Germline CDR1 is MNHEY and CDR2 is SMNVEV (reference sequence). The CDR3 here is CASSRWAGELFF. The CDR3 DNA follows: TGTGCCAGCAGTCGATGGGCCGGGGAGCTGTTTTTT.

The DNA for the CDR3 is TGTGCCAGCAGCTTGGGGTCTCGGATGAGGGTTATGTCCTACGAGCAGTACTTC. Residues: CASSLGSRMRVMSYEQYF. The chain links TRBV5-4 to TRBJ2-7; possibly TRBD2 for D (5 bases). This CDR3 contains 18 residues. CDR1 and CDR2 (germline): SGHNT, YYREEE (reference sequence). Trimming shortened V by 0 bases and J by 1 base, and 20 bases separated the two germline ends.